This section outlines one T cell receptor beta chain sequence together with its context. The sample comes from a study of Ad26.COV2.S vaccination and SARS-CoV-2 variants. Looking at the study overall: Into the muscle, Ad26.COV2.S was dosed once or twice, 56 days apart.

Documented treatment: about 20 received Ad26.COV2.S at low or high dose, single or two shots; 5 received placebo; per-sample allocation not given. Repertoires come from day 63 after the first vaccine or placebo injection. Profiled with immunoSEQ multiplex PCR; TCRdb holds only in-frame clones, not every one. The top ten hold under 2% of the sample, which has about 320,000 clones, around 84% seen once. V shed 2 bases, J shed 3 bases, and the junction held 6 bases outside the gene matches. The germline V gene has CDR1 GTSNPN and CDR2 SVGIG (reference sequence). The CDR3 has 15 amino acids. The chain uses TRBV30 and TRBJ2-3; TRBD1 matches at 9 bases. The sample here was peripheral blood, taken in a trial of Ad26.COV2.S vaccine versus placebo. The sequence was obtained from a person aged 18-60 years who received the Ad26.COV2.S COVID-19 vaccine or a placebo. This chain's CDR3 is CAWSHVGTGTDTQYF. DNA for the CDR3: TGTGCCTGGAGTCACGTCGGGACAGGGACAGATACGCAGTATTTT.